The 26 T cell receptor beta chains listed next were all sequenced from one sample in a study of molecular identifiers for immune sequencing clone quantification. From the PCR reads, TCRdb called clonotypes with MiXCR, one entry per CDR3 protein. The sample includes roughly 93,000 distinct CDR3 sequences, about 20% of them seen just once. Sequenced: naive CD8+ T cells from blood, with Jurkat cell RNA spiked in. Subset defined: FACS-sorted CD8+CD4-CCR7+CD45RA+ naive T cells. The receptors come from a human donor in good health. Some libraries in this study had Jurkat cell RNA spiked in.

This clonotype appeared a few times. The chain joins TRBV20-1 to TRBJ2-7, with TRBD2 matching 14 bases. CDR3 length: 15 residues. The germline gives CDR1 DFQATT, CDR2 SNEGSKA (reference sequence). The J segment lost 4 bases and the V segment lost 0 bases, leaving 2 bases of the junction unmatched. CDR3 region: CSARDGTSGSYEQYF. CDR3 DNA: TGCAGTGCTAGAGACGGGACTAGCGGGAGTTACGAGCAGTACTTC.

This clonotype showed up just once. Just one base apart from a much larger clone, this may be a read error. The rearrangement uses TRBV11-2 and TRBJ2-7; TRBD1 matches at 11 bases. Looked up from germline, CDR1 is SGHAT and CDR2 is FQNNGV. This CDR3 is built from 16 residues. This CDR3 reads CASSLTRTGGSYERYF. The CDR3 DNA reads as TGTGCCAGCAGTCTAACCCGGACAGGGGGCTCCTACGAGCGGTACTTC. Using reference TRBV11-2 and TRBJ2-7 for the parts outside the CDR3, the full variable domain is EAGVAQSPRYKIIEKRQSVAFWCNPISGHATLYWYQQILGQGPKLLIQFQNNGVVDDSQLPKDRFSAERLKGVDSTLKIQPAKLEDSAVYLCASSLTRTGGSYERYFGPGTRLTVT.

Many counts were recorded for this clonotype. The V call is TRBV7-6, the J call TRBJ2-2; 9 bases line up with TRBD1. Germline lookup yields CDR1 SGHVS and CDR2 FNYEAQ. The J segment lost 5 bases and the V segment lost 5 bases, leaving 3 bases of the junction unmatched. The CDR3 extends over 14 amino acids. The CDR3 is CASSTGTGTGELFF. The DNA for the CDR3 is TGTGCCAGCAGCACCGGGACAGGGACCGGGGAGCTGTTTTTT.

This clonotype came up many times. The J gene is TRBJ1-1, the V gene TRBV24-1; the match to TRBD1 covers 8 bases. The CDR3 is 15 amino acids. Germline trimming cut 8 bases from V and 1 base from J; bases unmatched to any gene: 8. From germline, CDR1 is KGHDR and CDR2 SFDVKD. In nucleotides, the CDR3 is TGTGCCACCACCACACTGCAGGGGGCGAACACTGAAGCTTTCTTT. This codes for CATTTLQGANTEAFF.

V is TRBV25-1 and J is TRBJ2-7; unclear D gene. The V and J ends lost 1 base and 5 bases respectively, with 6 bases between them. In germline, CDR1 is MGHDK, CDR2 SYGVNS. The CDR3 is 12 residues long. In DNA form, the CDR3 reads TGTGCCAGCAGTGAATTTACGGACGAGCAGTACTTC. Protein: CASSEFTDEQYF.

The chain uses TRBV2 and TRBJ1-4; 7 bases are shared with TRBD1. J gave up 8 bases and V 8 bases, and 11 bases lay outside the gene matches. The CDR3 extends over 14 amino acids. Germline lookup yields CDR1 SNHLY and CDR2 FYNNEI. CDR3: CASGPTGYLEKLFF. The CDR3 DNA reads as TGTGCCAGCGGACCGACAGGGTACCTAGAAAAACTGTTTTTT.

In its sample, this clonotype was seen many times. The V call is TRBV28, the J call TRBJ2-1, with D possibly called TRBD1 or TRBD2 (5 bases each). CDR1 is MDHEN and CDR2 is SYDVKM in the germline V gene. This CDR3 is built from 13 residues. The V gene lost 8 bases and the J gene lost 5 bases, with 13 bases spanning the gap. CDR3 in DNA: TGTGCCAGCCTACCCACGGGACACAATGAGCAGTTCTTC. Its protein is CASLPTGHNEQFF.

There are many counts of this clonotype. The chain recombines TRBV27 with TRBJ2-7; D could derive from TRBD1 or TRBD2 (7 bases each). The CDR3 is 14 amino acids. V was cut by 4 bases and J by 3 bases, with 13 bases left in between. Germline V gives CDR1 MNHEY, CDR2 SMNVEV (reference sequence). The CDR3 nucleotides read TGTGCCAGCAGTTACCAGGGGGGGAACTACGAGCAGTACTTC. It is translated as CASSYQGGNYEQYF.

This clonotype was observed at least ten times. The chain uses TRBV13 and TRBJ1-1, with 10 nucleotides matching TRBD1. Germline trimming cut 5 bases from V and 4 bases from J; bases unmatched to any gene: 7. Germline lookup yields CDR1 PRHDT and CDR2 FYEKMQ (reference sequence). The CDR3 spans 15 residues. The CDR3 nucleotides read TGTGCCAGCAGCCCGGGGACAGGGGCGAGCACTGAAGCTTTCTTT. The encoded protein is CASSPGTGASTEAFF.

Ten or more counts support this clonotype. The chain combines TRBV5-1 with TRBJ2-1, with TRBD1 matching 8 bases. V was pared by 4 bases and J by 6 bases, with 15 bases of the junction left unmatched. The germline CDR1 and CDR2 sequences are SGHRS and YFSETQ. This CDR3 spans 17 amino acids. The CDR3 is CASSPAQDRVFFNEQFF. CDR3 nucleotide sequence: TGCGCCAGCAGCCCCGCGCAGGACAGGGTCTTTTTCAATGAGCAGTTCTTC.

This clonotype was counted many times. The V gene is TRBV13, the J gene TRBJ2-5; D is unresolved. The germline CDR1 and CDR2 sequences are PRHDT and FYEKMQ (reference sequence). The CDR3 covers 15 residues. V lost 4 bases and J lost 0, with 12 bases in between. This CDR3 reads CASSSAGQDQETQYF. In nucleotides, the CDR3 is TGTGCCAGCAGCTCCGCCGGGCAGGACCAAGAGACCCAGTACTTC.

Ten or more counts support this clonotype. The chain couples TRBV20-1 to TRBJ2-3, with a tentative D call TRBD2 (6 bases). The CDR3 contains 15 residues. The germline V gene encodes CDR1 DFQATT and CDR2 SNEGSKA (reference sequence). V was shortened by 0 bases and J by 1 base, with 11 bases between the two germline ends. In nucleotides, the CDR3 is TGCAGTGCTAGAGATCGAGGGGAGGGCACAGATACGCAGTATTTT. The encoded protein is CSARDRGEGTDTQYF.

This clonotype was observed at least ten times. The chain is built from TRBV7-6 and TRBJ1-4; 7 positions agree with TRBD1. The germline CDR1 and CDR2 sequences are SGHVS and FNYEAQ. The CDR3 is 15 amino acids. The ends lost 5 bases at V and 7 bases at J; junction bases unmatched: 10. CDR3 in amino acids: CASSDQQGFSEKLFF. Written as DNA, the CDR3 is TGTGCCAGCAGCGACCAACAGGGGTTTAGTGAAAAACTGTTTTTT.

This clonotype was seen at least ten times. The chain has TRBV4-3 and TRBJ1-2; D perhaps matches TRBD1 (6 bases). This CDR3 comprises 16 residues. Germline CDR1 and CDR2: LGHNA and YSLEER. Trimming removed 0 bases from V and 2 bases from J, with 13 bases in between. In nucleotides, the CDR3 is TGCGCCAGCAGCCAAGAATATAACAGGGTAAACTATGGCTACACCTTC. Translation: CASSQEYNRVNYGYTF.

The chain is built from TRBV4-1 and TRBJ2-2; no definite D call. Per the germline V gene, CDR1 is MGHRA and CDR2 is YSYEKL. The ends were cut back, 4 bases at V and 5 bases at J, with 8 bases in the middle. The CDR3 is 13 residues long. CDR3 region: CASSPQLTGELFF. For the CDR3, the DNA is TGCGCCAGCAGCCCACAACTAACCGGGGAGCTGTTTTTT.

This clonotype was seen many times. The rearrangement links TRBV25-1 to TRBJ1-5, with D tentatively TRBD1 (5 bases). In germline, CDR1 is MGHDK, CDR2 SYGVNS. With 6 bases removed from V and 0 bases from J, the gap between germline ends came to 21 bases. The CDR3 spans 18 residues. The CDR3 DNA reads TGTGCCAGCAGACCGACAGTGAAATCGTCGTATAGCAATCAGCCCCAGCATTTT. Amino acids: CASRPTVKSSYSNQPQHF. Looking up the rest from reference TRBV25-1 and TRBJ1-5 gives the full variable domain: EADIYQTPRYLVIGTGKKITLECSQTMGHDKMYWYQQDPGMELHLIHYSYGVNSTEKGDLSSESTVSRIRTEHFPLTLESARPSHTSQYLCASRPTVKSSYSNQPQHFGDGTRLSIL.

This clonotype came up many times. The chain combines TRBV4-3 with TRBJ2-7; 9 positions match TRBD1. In germline, CDR1 is LGHNA, CDR2 YSLEER. Trimming at V came to 3 bases and at J to 7 bases, leaving 7 bases not matched to a gene. This CDR3 comprises 14 residues. The CDR3 DNA is TGCGCCAGCAGCCAGGGGGACAGGGCTGGGGAGCAGTACTTC. This encodes CASSQGDRAGEQYF.

This clonotype showed up many times. This chain joins TRBV5-6 and TRBJ2-3; D remains unclear. Germline lookup yields CDR1 SGHDT and CDR2 YYEEEE. V was pared by 3 bases and J by 2 bases, with 25 bases between. This CDR3 is 19 amino acids long. The CDR3 protein is CASSSLPLRVLAHTDTQYF. CDR3 bases: TGTGCCAGCAGCTCCCTGCCCTTAAGGGTGCTGGCCCACACAGATACGCAGTATTTT.

This clonotype was recorded at least ten times. V usage is TRBV15 and J usage is TRBJ1-5; D is perhaps TRBD1 (5 bases). This CDR3 spans 15 amino acids. The V end was cut by 0 bases, the J end by 2 bases, with 8 bases between. The germline V gene has CDR1 LNHNV and CDR2 YYDKDF (reference sequence). The CDR3 bases are TGTGCCACCAGCAGAGATAAGGGACGCAATCAGCCCCAGCATTTT. Translation: CATSRDKGRNQPQHF.

The sample holds many counts of this clonotype. V usage is TRBV9 and J usage is TRBJ2-7; 10 nucleotides line up with TRBD2. The CDR3 is 14 residues long. The germline V gene has CDR1 SGDLS and CDR2 YYNGEE. Unmatched junction bases numbered 4, after V lost 1 base and J lost 6 bases. Written as DNA, the CDR3 is TGTGCCAGCAGCGTAAGCAGCGGGAGGGTCGAGCAGTACTTC. Its protein product is CASSVSSGRVEQYF.

This clonotype showed up just once. V is TRBV7-6 and J is TRBJ1-2; possibly TRBD1 for D (5 bases). This CDR3 region has 15 residues. The V and J ends lost 6 bases and 4 bases respectively, with 18 bases between them. Germline CDR1 SGHVS, CDR2 FNYEAQ. The CDR3 loop reads CASRESRGVTYGYTF. CDR3 nucleotides: TGTGCCAGCAGGGAATCGAGGGGAGTTACCTATGGCTACACCTTC.

This clonotype came up a few times. The V gene is TRBV5-1, the J gene TRBJ1-5; TRBD1 is a possible D gene (6 bases). The CDR3 consists of 14 residues. CDR1 is SGHRS, CDR2 YFSETQ, per germline. V was pared by 0 bases and J by 6 bases, with 10 bases between. CDR3 bases: TGCGCCAGCAGCTTGGGAACAGGGCCTCAGCCCCAGCATTTT. It is translated as CASSLGTGPQPQHF.

This clonotype was observed many times. The chain combines TRBV7-9 with TRBJ1-4; no clear D. The CDR3 covers 14 residues. V was cut by 11 bases and J by 0 bases, with 13 bases left in between. Germline CDR1 SEHNR, CDR2 FQNEAQ (reference sequence). CDR3 residues: CAPTPYATNEKLFF. The DNA for the CDR3 is TGTGCCCCAACCCCTTATGCAACTAATGAAAAACTGTTTTTT. The variable domain in full, completed from reference TRBV7-9 and TRBJ1-4, reads DTGVSQNPRHKITKRGQNVTFRCDPISEHNRLYWYRQTLGQGPEFLTYFQNEAQLEKSRLLSDRFSAERPKGSFSTLEIQRTEQGDSAMYLCAPTPYATNEKLFFGSGTQLSVL.

This clonotype was picked up many times. The chain recombines TRBV7-8 with TRBJ2-7; TRBD1 matches at 7 bases. V lost 7 bases and J lost 4; bases outside the gene matches: 13. CDR3 length equals 15 residues. Germline V lookup: CDR1 SGHVS, CDR2 FQNEAQ. The CDR3 DNA reads as TGTGCCAGCAAAGACGGACAGGTCCTGCCGTACGAGCAGTACTTC. Amino acids: CASKDGQVLPYEQYF.

This clonotype was recorded at least ten times. The V gene is TRBV12-3 or TRBV12-4, the J gene TRBJ1-5, with D perhaps TRBD1 (5 bases). The V end was cut by 0 bases, the J end by 9 bases, with 15 bases between. This CDR3 is 15 amino acids long. CDR3 DNA: TGTGCCAGCAGTTTAGCGATAGGACCGGGGACGCCCCAGCATTTT. This gives the protein CASSLAIGPGTPQHF.

The sample holds many counts of this clonotype. The chain employs TRBV7-9 and TRBJ2-7, with 7 bases fitting TRBD1. V was pared by 5 bases and J by 5 bases, with 3 bases of the junction left unmatched. The CDR3 spans 12 residues. Germline V gene sequence: CDR1 SEHNR, CDR2 FQNEAQ (reference sequence). In nucleotides, the CDR3 is TGTGCCAGCAGCACGACAGGGAACGAGCAGTACTTC. Translated, it gives CASSTTGNEQYF.